Listed here are 6 T cell receptor beta chains from one sample, sequenced in a study of molecular identifiers for immune sequencing clone quantification. One entry per CDR3 protein, called by TCRdb with MiXCR from the PCR reads. This table has 400,000 to 600,000 distinct CDR3 sequences, around 25% appearing once. Material: naive CD8+ T cells from blood, with Jurkat cell RNA spiked in. As to subset: FACS-sorted CD8+CD4-CCR7+CD45RA+ naive T cells. The receptors stem from a human donor in good health. Some libraries in this study had Jurkat cell RNA spiked in.

This clonotype has a handful of counts. The chain uses TRBV5-6 and TRBJ2-5; 12 bases are a match to TRBD2. Trimming removed 0 bases from V and 0 bases from J; junction bases left unmatched: 3. CDR1 and CDR2 from the germline V gene are SGHDT and YYEEEE. The CDR3 loop spans 17 amino acids. This CDR3 is CASSLALAGGYQETQYF. The CDR3 DNA is TGTGCCAGCAGCTTGGCACTAGCGGGGGGCTACCAAGAGACCCAGTACTTC. The full variable domain, its missing parts supplied by reference TRBV5-6 and TRBJ2-5, is DAGVTQSPTHLIKTRGQQVTLRCSPKSGHDTVSWYQQALGQGPQFIFQYYEEEERQRGNFPDRFSGHQFPNYSSELNVNALLLGDSALYLCASSLALAGGYQETQYFGPGTRLLVL.

CDR3: CASSLGGRVQETQYF. As DNA, the CDR3 is TGTGCCAGCAGTTTAGGCGGGAGGGTCCAAGAGACCCAGTACTTC. This chain links TRBV28 with TRBJ2-5, with 9 bases fitting TRBD2. Germline values: CDR1 MDHEN, CDR2 SYDVKM. The CDR3 is 15 residues long. Trimming removed 2 bases from V and 1 base from J; junction bases left unmatched: 2.

Regarding this clonotype: A read error is possible here, since a much larger clone lies one base away. The V and J genes are TRBV4-3 and TRBJ1-5; D gene uncertain. There are 15 residues in the CDR3. Germline CDR1 reads LGHNA; CDR2 reads YSLEER. Between the trimmed V and J ends, which lost 4 bases and 6 bases, there was a span of 16 bases. The CDR3 reads CASSRDWGRVQPQHF. The CDR3 bases are TGCGCCAGCAGCCGAGACTGGGGTAGGGTTCAGCCCCAGCATTTT.

The sample holds many counts of this clonotype. V usage is TRBV10-3 and J usage is TRBJ1-1, with D possibly being TRBD1 (5 bases). Germline values: CDR1 ENHRY, CDR2 SYGVKD. Trimming pared 0 bases from V and 4 bases from J, leaving 9 bases between. The CDR3 loop spans 14 amino acids. The CDR3 DNA reads as TGTGCCATCAGTGAGTCGGTGGGGGGCACTGAAGCTTTCTTT. Its protein product is CAISESVGGTEAFF.

This clonotype was found once. This may be a read error: a much more frequent sequence differs by one nucleotide. This rearrangement joins TRBV7-2 to TRBJ2-1; 12 bases agree with TRBD2. Trimming at V came to 4 bases and at J to 2 bases, leaving 9 bases not matched to a gene. CDR3 length equals 18 residues. Germline CDR1 reads SGHTA; CDR2 reads FQGNSA. The CDR3 DNA is TGTGCCAGCAGCTCAAGAGCTAGCGGGAGGGCCCCCTACAATGAGCAGTTCTTC. This encodes CASSSRASGRAPYNEQFF.

This clonotype was detected ten times or more. This chain uses TRBV6-2 or TRBV6-3 with TRBJ2-5, with D uncertain. There are 15 residues in the CDR3. The V gene's germline CDR1 is MNHEY and CDR2 SVGEGT. The V end was cut by 0 bases, the J end by 5 bases, with 13 bases between. DNA of the CDR3: TGTGCCAGCAGTTACTCGAGACAAAATGCTGAGACCCAGTACTTC. Its translation is CASSYSRQNAETQYF.